This T cell receptor (beta chain) derives from a study of OX40 agonist ivuxolimab in advanced cancers. Study observations and caveats: Expanded clones tended on average to be more numerous among CD8+ T cells than CD4+.

For this clone: No antigen is known for it.

Assay: immunoSEQ multiplex PCR; the TCRdb copy retains only in-frame clones and omits some. This sample carries tens of thousands of clones, 70% to 90% of them seen once, and the ten largest clones take about 0.31%. CDR3 length: 13 amino acids. Trimming shortened V by 5 bases and J by 5 bases, and 9 bases separated the two germline ends. CDR1 and CDR2 (germline): SGHTA, FQGNSA. This clonotype was obtained from an adult with an advanced solid tumor such as melanoma, head and neck, liver or kidney cancer. Sequencing used CD4+ or CD8+ T cells sorted from blood, obtained in a trial of the OX40 agonist ivuxolimab. The V gene is TRBV7-2, the J gene TRBJ1-4; no clear D gene. CDR3 coding DNA: TGTGCCAGCAGCCCGGGGTTGAATGAAAAACTGTTTTTT. Translated, it gives CASSPGLNEKLFF.